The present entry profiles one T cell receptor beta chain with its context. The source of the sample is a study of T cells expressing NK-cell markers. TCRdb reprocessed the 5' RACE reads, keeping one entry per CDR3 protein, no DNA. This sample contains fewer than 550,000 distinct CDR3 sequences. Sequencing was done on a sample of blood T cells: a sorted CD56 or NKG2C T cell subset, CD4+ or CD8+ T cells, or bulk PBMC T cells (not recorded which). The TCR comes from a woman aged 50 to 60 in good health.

This chain's CDR3 is CASSEAPSRLARETQYF. V and J are TRBV6-1 and TRBJ2-5; the TCRdb call, TRBD2, lacks DNA for checking. CDR3 length: 17 amino acids. Germline CDR1 and CDR2: MNHNS and SASEGT.